This T cell receptor (beta chain) was obtained from a study of PD-1 blockade in classical Hodgkin lymphoma. Only in-frame clones appear in the TCRdb table, and some are missing; sequencing was by immunoSEQ multiplex PCR. Of 20,000 or so clones in the sample, under 80% are singletons; the top ten hold 20% to 25%. Regarding time point: cycle 4 day 1 (C4D1), after 6 weeks of nivolumab. Brentuximab vedotin exposure varied among the patients, all of whom had relapsed after autologous stem cell transplantation. The sample was peripheral blood mononuclear cells (PBMCs), taken before the fourth cycle of nivolumab. The receptor was derived from a human donor with classical Hodgkin lymphoma.

CDR3 region: CASSWGSNQPQHF. The CDR3 bases are TGTGCCAGCAGTTGGGGTAGCAATCAGCCCCAGCATTTT. This sequence joins TRBV25-1 and TRBJ1-5; D not resolved. The germline CDR1 and CDR2 sequences are MGHDK and SYGVNS. The CDR3 is 13 amino acids. V lost 5 bases and J lost 0, with 5 bases in between.